Below, 17 T cell receptor beta chains from the same sample are listed, as sequenced in a study of breast tumors, draining lymph nodes, adjacent tissues. Breast cancer patients provided tissue from their axillary draining lymph nodes. TCRdb fed the multiplex PCR reads into MiXCR, producing one record per CDR3 protein. Among roughly 80,000 distinct CDR3 sequences, about 21% were seen once, and the ten largest hold about 2.4%. Sequencing was performed on axillary lymph node tissue. These receptors were collected from a female donor with breast cancer. Some clones in this sample may be carry-over from other donors' samples.

In this sample, this clonotype turned up many times. This chain joins TRBV5-8 and TRBJ1-2; D might be TRBD1 (5 bases). Trimming left V 4 bases short and J 0 bases short, with 13 bases between. CDR1 is SGHTS, CDR2 YDEGEE, per germline. This CDR3 comprises 15 residues. In nucleotides, the CDR3 is TGTGCCAGCAGCCCGACAGACAGACCTAACTATGGCTACACCTTC. Encoded protein: CASSPTDRPNYGYTF.

This clonotype has just one count. It may be a read error: a sequence one base away is much more abundant. The chain carries TRBV20-1 and TRBJ2-3; D may be TRBD2 (6 bases). V was trimmed by 5 bases and J by 4 bases, leaving 19 bases between them. Germline V gives CDR1 DFQATT, CDR2 SNEGSKA (reference sequence). The CDR3 loop spans 15 amino acids. DNA of the CDR3: TGCAGTGCTGAACTAGTGGGAGGTCCGGCAGATACGCAGTATTTT. This sequence encodes CSAELVGGPADTQYF.

This clonotype occurred many times. The chain employs TRBV7-3 and TRBJ2-3; D may be TRBD2 (6 bases). From germline, CDR1 is SGHTA and CDR2 FQGTGA. This CDR3 contains 15 residues. V was cut by 6 bases and J by 0 bases, with 13 bases left in between. CDR3 protein: CASSPGSGSTDTQYF. CDR3 DNA sequence: TGTGCCAGCAGTCCCGGGAGCGGGAGCACAGATACGCAGTATTTT.

The CDR3 protein is CASTFDGNTEAFF. The CDR3 bases are TGTGCCAGCACCTTCGACGGGAACACTGAAGCTTTCTTT. The V and J genes are TRBV6-1 and TRBJ1-1; D not certain. CDR1 and CDR2 from the germline V gene are MNHNS and SASEGT. This CDR3 has 13 residues. V dropped 7 bases and J dropped 1 base, with 10 bases sitting between them.

In its sample, this clonotype was seen many times. The genes are TRBV6-2 or TRBV6-3 and TRBJ2-7; 11 nucleotides match TRBD2. CDR1 MNHEY and CDR2 SVGEGT come from the germline V gene. The CDR3 is made up of 18 amino acids. J lost 2 bases, V lost 6 bases, and 15 bases had no gene match. In nucleotides, the CDR3 is TGTGCCAGCAGCCCCGGGTCCTCACTAGCGGGGGTCGCCTACGAGCAGTACTTC. Translation gives CASSPGSSLAGVAYEQYF.

The table lists this clonotype with many counts. The chain joins TRBV20-1 to TRBJ1-6; TRBD1 agrees at 10 bases. J gave up 7 bases and V 4 bases, and 13 bases lay outside the gene matches. CDR3 length equals 17 residues. The germline CDR1 and CDR2 sequences are DFQATT and SNEGSKA (reference sequence). Here the CDR3 DNA reads TGCAGTGCTAAGCAACCGACAGGGGGCTTTGGCAATTCACCCCTCCACTTT. Translating it yields CSAKQPTGGFGNSPLHF.

This clonotype was observed once. This may be a read error, as it is one base from a much larger clone. Here the CDR3 reads CASSRTGLNEELFF. The CDR3, as DNA: TGTGCCAGCAGTCGGACAGGGCTTAATGAAGAACTGTTTTTT. V usage is TRBV6-1 and J usage is TRBJ1-4; 8 bases line up with TRBD1. The CDR3 is 14 amino acids. Looked up from germline, CDR1 is MNHNS and CDR2 is SASEGT.

This clonotype showed up just a few times. The rearrangement links TRBV5-4 to TRBJ2-1; 8 bases fit TRBD1. Germline V gene data show CDR1 as SGHNT and CDR2 as YYREEE (reference sequence). The V gene end was trimmed by 4 bases and the J gene end by 0 bases; junction bases not matched to a gene: 3. The CDR3 is 15 residues long. CDR3 in DNA: TGTGCCAGCAGCGGGGGACAGGACTCCTACAATGAGCAGTTCTTC. Amino acid sequence: CASSGGQDSYNEQFF.

Concerning this clonotype: The conserved final phenylalanine or tryptophan is absent from the CDR3, which likely points to a read error. The DNA is omitted, as the CDR3 cannot be located on it reliably, and the CDR3 follows TCRdb's listing. V usage is TRBV6-1 and J usage is TRBJ2-3; TRBD2, the table's D call, lacks a check against the DNA. Both ends counted, the CDR3 spans 13 residues. Germline V gene data show CDR1 as MNHNS and CDR2 as SASEGT. The CDR3 here is CASRGPATDTQYL.

Worth noting for this clonotype: Being one base from a much bigger clone, this may be a read error. The V call is TRBV4-1, the J call TRBJ1-3; D is ambiguous. The CDR3 totals 15 residues. The V end lost 1 base, the J end lost 0 bases, and 7 bases lay between the germline ends. Germline V gene sequence: CDR1 MGHRA, CDR2 YSYEKL. The CDR3 reads CASSQALSSGNTIYF. In DNA, the CDR3 is TGCGCCAGCAGCCAAGCTCTGAGCTCTGGAAACACCATATATTTT.

The gene calls are TRBV7-2 and TRBJ2-4; 10 bases agree with TRBD2. In germline, CDR1 is SGHTA, CDR2 FQGNSA. The CDR3 totals 16 residues. With V trimmed by 1 base and J by 3 bases, 3 bases remained unmatched. This chain's CDR3 is CASSLVAGGGKNIQYF. As DNA, the CDR3 is TGTGCCAGCAGCTTAGTAGCGGGAGGAGGCAAAAACATTCAGTACTTC.

This clonotype appeared many times. This rearrangement joins TRBV4-1 to TRBJ2-2; D ambiguous. The CDR3 has 16 residues. The V end lost 1 base, the J end lost 0 bases, and 9 bases lay between the germline ends. Per the germline V gene, CDR1 is MGHRA and CDR2 is YSYEKL. CDR3 loop: CASSQVQAPNTGELFF. CDR3 DNA sequence: TGCGCCAGCAGCCAAGTCCAGGCACCGAACACCGGGGAGCTGTTTTTT.

The sample holds many counts of this clonotype. In nucleotides, the CDR3 is TGTGCCAGCAGCTTAGACAGGGGGGCCACAGATACGCAGTATTTT. Encoded protein: CASSLDRGATDTQYF. The J gene is TRBJ2-3, the V gene TRBV11-2; a possible D gene is TRBD1 (7 bases). The CDR3 covers 15 residues. Trimming took off 0 bases at V and 2 bases at J, with 9 bases between the two ends. Germline lookup yields CDR1 SGHAT and CDR2 FQNNGV. Full variable domain (rest looked up from reference TRBV11-2 and TRBJ2-3): EAGVAQSPRYKIIEKRQSVAFWCNPISGHATLYWYQQILGQGPKLLIQFQNNGVVDDSQLPKDRFSAERLKGVDSTLKIQPAKLEDSAVYLCASSLDRGATDTQYFGPGTRLTVL.

With respect to this clonotype: At one end the junction does not follow the germline gene, possibly because of a read error. This chain's CDR3 is CACSLGSGPNYGQYF. The CDR3 coding sequence is TGTGCCTGCAGCTTAGGGTCCGGACCAAACTACGGGCAGTACTTC. This chain uses TRBV7-3 with TRBJ2-7, with unresolved D. Germline assignment: CDR1 SGHTA and CDR2 FQGTGA. The CDR3 is 15 residues long.

This clonotype has just one count. A read error may be the cause here, since a much bigger clone is one base away. This chain joins TRBV6-1 and TRBJ2-5; 7 bases are a match to TRBD1. The V gene end was trimmed by 4 bases and the J gene end by 5 bases; junction bases not matched to a gene: 7. Germline V gene sequence: CDR1 MNHNS, CDR2 SASEGT. CDR3 length: 14 residues. The CDR3 loop is CASSVTGVWETQYF. As DNA, the CDR3 is TGTGCCAGCAGTGTTACAGGGGTTTGGGAGACCCAGTACTTC.

This clonotype occurred many times. V and J are TRBV10-3 and TRBJ1-5; maybe TRBD1 (6 bases). Germline V CDR1 and CDR2: ENHRY, SYGVKD. The germline V and J ends were trimmed by 7 bases and 5 bases, with 12 bases remaining between them. This CDR3 contains 13 residues. The chain's CDR3 is CAITAGDHQPQHF. In nucleotides, the CDR3 is TGTGCCATCACGGCAGGGGACCATCAGCCCCAGCATTTT.

A remark on this clonotype: This clone may be a read error of a much larger clone one base away. The gene calls are TRBV7-3 and TRBJ2-3; possibly TRBD1 for D (5 bases). The CDR3 runs to 13 residues. The germline V gene has CDR1 SGHTA and CDR2 FQGTGA. The chain's CDR3 is CAGSSRETDTQYF. For the CDR3, the DNA is TGTGCCGGCAGCTCCAGGGAAACAGATACGCAGTATTTT.